Following are 23 T cell receptor beta chains from one sample sequenced in a study of CD8 T cells in ankylosing spondylitis. Study-level points and caveats: A TCR beta motif of 7 or 8 highly homologous variants appeared characteristic of ankylosing spondylitis blood.

These receptors' antigens are unknown. TCRdb independently ran MiXCR on the 5' RACE reads; one entry per CDR3 protein. The table shows under 850,000 distinct CDR3 sequences, with about 20% occurring only once. Sequencing used blood, either unsorted or a sorted T cell fraction (not recorded which). The source of these receptors is a male donor with ankylosing spondylitis.

CDR3 coding DNA: TGTGCCAGCAGCAGGCAAGGCGGGAGGGCCGGAGATACGCAGTATTTT. It is translated as CASSRQGGRAGDTQYF. V usage is TRBV21-1 and J usage is TRBJ2-3; the table calls TRBD2, which could not be checked here. TRBV21-1 is listed as a pseudogene. CDR3 length: 16 residues.

The chain recombines TRBV2 with TRBJ1-3; D might be TRBD1 (6 bases). The length of the CDR3 is 15 residues. Trimming took 9 bases from V and 0 from J, leaving 15 bases between them. CDR1 is SNHLY, CDR2 FYNNEI, per germline. CDR3 in DNA: TGTGCCAGTACCTCACAGGGATACTCTGGAAACACCATATATTTT. Amino acid sequence: CASTSQGYSGNTIYF.

This sequence joins TRBV29-1 and TRBJ1-1; D ambiguous. The V gene's germline CDR1 is SQVTM and CDR2 ANQGSEA. The CDR3 is 15 amino acids. V was clipped by 4 bases and J by 0 bases, with 15 bases between them. CDR3: CSVGRTSGMNTEAFF. For the CDR3, the DNA is TGCAGCGTTGGGAGGACCAGCGGGATGAACACTGAAGCTTTCTTT. Complete variable domain (other parts from reference TRBV29-1 and TRBJ1-1): SAVISQKPSRDICQRGTSLTIQCQVDSQVTMMFWYRQQPGQSLTLIATANQGSEATYESGFVIDKFPISRPNLTFSTLTVSNMSPEDSSIYLCSVGRTSGMNTEAFFGQGTRLTVV.

This clonotype appeared a few times. The rearrangement links TRBV4-3 to TRBJ2-2, with 7 bases fitting TRBD2. This CDR3 is 16 amino acids long. V lost 1 base and J lost 3; bases outside the gene matches: 5. The germline gives CDR1 LGHNA, CDR2 YSLEER. The DNA of the CDR3 is TGCGCCAGCAGCCAAGTTTTAGCGGGCGACACCGGGGAGCTGTTTTTT. As protein: CASSQVLAGDTGELFF.

The sample holds a few counts of this clonotype. The V and J genes are TRBV10-3 and TRBJ2-3; 14 bases are a match to TRBD2. The CDR3 has 15 residues. The J segment lost 1 base and the V segment lost 10 bases, leaving 4 bases of the junction unmatched. The germline V gene encodes CDR1 ENHRY and CDR2 SYGVKD. The CDR3 region is CATGTSGSGTDTQYF. CDR3 bases: TGTGCCACCGGGACTAGCGGGAGCGGCACAGATACGCAGTATTTT.

The chain links TRBV5-1 to TRBJ1-6, with D uncertain. Germline CDR1 is SGHRS and CDR2 is YFSETQ. Deletions cut 0 bases from V and 5 bases from J, with 9 bases between. This CDR3 spans 15 amino acids. The CDR3 is CASSLVGRDNSPLHF. In nucleotides, the CDR3 is TGCGCCAGCAGCTTGGTAGGGCGGGATAATTCACCCCTCCACTTT.

The chain links TRBV11-2 to TRBJ2-1; TRBD2 matches 7 bases. The CDR3 contains 15 residues. Germline loops: CDR1 SGHAT, CDR2 FQNNGV. V gave up 5 bases and J gave up 10 bases; unmatched junction bases: 14. The CDR3 DNA is TGTGCCAGCAGCCAGGTGGCTAGCGCCGGGAGGGAGCAGTTCTTC. Its protein is CASSQVASAGREQFF.

This clonotype was picked up many times. The rearrangement uses TRBV29-1 and TRBJ2-7; no clear D. Germline V gene data show CDR1 as SQVTM and CDR2 as ANQGSEA. The CDR3 sequence is 11 residues long. The germline V and J ends were trimmed by 1 base and 0 bases, with 1 base remaining between them. In nucleotides, the CDR3 is TGCAGCGTTGAAGTCTCCTACGAGCAGTACTTC. Translating gives CSVEVSYEQYF.

This chain links TRBV19 with TRBJ1-6; 7 bases fit TRBD1. The ends lost 4 bases at V and 10 bases at J; junction bases unmatched: 4. This CDR3 comprises 13 residues. Germline loops: CDR1 LNHDA, CDR2 SQIVND (reference sequence). The CDR3 sequence: CASSNRGDSPLHF. The CDR3 nucleotides are TGTGCCAGTAGTAACAGGGGAGACTCACCCCTCCACTTT.

J is TRBJ1-3 and V is TRBV29-1; no clear D gene. The CDR3 has 13 amino acids. CDR1 is SQVTM and CDR2 is ANQGSEA in the germline V gene. The V end lost 3 bases, the J end lost 0 bases, and 6 bases lay between the germline ends. The chain's CDR3 is CSVDAGSGNTIYF. CDR3 DNA: TGCAGCGTTGACGCCGGCTCTGGAAACACCATATATTTT. The full variable domain, its missing parts supplied by reference TRBV29-1 and TRBJ1-3, is SAVISQKPSRDICQRGTSLTIQCQVDSQVTMMFWYRQQPGQSLTLIATANQGSEATYESGFVIDKFPISRPNLTFSTLTVSNMSPEDSSIYLCSVDAGSGNTIYFGEGSWLTVV.

The V call is TRBV20-1, the J call TRBJ2-2; TRBD1 matches at 10 bases. V lost 5 bases and J lost 4; bases outside the gene matches: 10. Germline CDR1 and CDR2: DFQATT and SNEGSKA (reference sequence). This CDR3 has 16 residues. The CDR3: CSAPQPGTGATGELFF. DNA for the CDR3: TGCAGTGCTCCTCAGCCCGGGACAGGGGCCACCGGGGAGCTGTTTTTT.

This chain links TRBV4-1 with TRBJ2-2; 11 bases line up with TRBD2. This CDR3 region has 15 residues. CDR1 is MGHRA, CDR2 YSYEKL, per germline. Trimming at V came to 3 bases and at J to 7 bases, leaving 4 bases not matched to a gene. The CDR3 protein is CASSQTSGMDGELFF. The CDR3, as DNA: TGCGCCAGCAGCCAGACTAGCGGGATGGACGGGGAGCTGTTTTTT.

V usage is TRBV18 and J usage is TRBJ1-2; D gene ambiguous. Trimming took 6 bases from V and 3 from J, leaving 8 bases between them. The CDR3 consists of 12 residues. Germline lookup yields CDR1 KGHSH and CDR2 LQKENI. CDR3 amino acids: CASSTTDYGYTF. CDR3 DNA: TGTGCCAGCTCCACTACAGACTATGGCTACACCTTC.

This clonotype has a handful of counts. The V call is TRBV29-1, the J call TRBJ2-3; the D gene is possibly TRBD1 (6 bases). In germline, CDR1 is SQVTM, CDR2 ANQGSEA. Trimming pared 6 bases from V and 4 bases from J, leaving 20 bases between. There are 15 residues in the CDR3. The CDR3 nucleotides are TGCAGCGTCCCTCAGGGGCGTACTCTTTCAGATACGCAGTATTTT. It is translated as CSVPQGRTLSDTQYF.

As DNA, the CDR3 is TGTGCCAGCAGTTTCCGGGACAGGGGGTTGATTGAGCAGTTCTTC. Residues: CASSFRDRGLIEQFF. V gene TRBV6-2 or TRBV6-3 combines with J gene TRBJ2-1; 11 nucleotides align to TRBD1. Germline V gene lookup returns CDR1 MNHEY and CDR2 SVGEGT. The J segment lost 9 bases and the V segment lost 4 bases, leaving 8 bases of the junction unmatched. This CDR3 is 15 amino acids long.

In this sample, this clonotype turned up many times. The chain carries TRBV2 and TRBJ1-5; TRBD1 matches at 7 bases. This CDR3 spans 15 amino acids. With V trimmed by 1 base and J by 2 bases, 2 bases remained unmatched. Germline CDR1 and CDR2: SNHLY and FYNNEI. Here the CDR3 reads CASSEDRGGNQPQHF. The CDR3 DNA reads as TGTGCCAGCAGTGAAGACAGGGGTGGCAATCAGCCCCAGCATTTT.

This clonotype turned up a few times. The chain carries TRBV20-1 and TRBJ2-7; no firm D call. CDR1 is DFQATT, CDR2 SNEGSKA, per germline (reference sequence). The CDR3 runs to 15 residues. Deletions cut 2 bases from V and 7 bases from J, with 21 bases between. As DNA, the CDR3 is TGCAGTGCTAGACGGAGTAGCATGGGCCTCAGGGAGCAGTACTTC. Translated: CSARRSSMGLREQYF.

The chain is built from TRBV4-1 and TRBJ1-1; D is unresolved. The CDR3 covers 16 residues. Trimming removed 0 bases from V and 5 bases from J, with 16 bases in between. In germline, CDR1 is MGHRA, CDR2 YSYEKL. The CDR3 sequence is CASSQDREGTSTEAFF. The DNA of the CDR3 is TGCGCCAGCAGCCAAGATAGGGAGGGTACTTCGACTGAAGCTTTCTTT.

The V call is TRBV5-1, the J call TRBJ2-7; unclear D gene. With 1 base removed from V and 4 bases from J, the gap between germline ends came to 9 bases. CDR1 and CDR2 from the germline V gene are SGHRS and YFSETQ. The CDR3 has 13 amino acids. CDR3 region: CASSLTVEYEQYF. The CDR3 nucleotides are TGCGCCAGCAGCTTGACAGTCGAATACGAGCAGTACTTC.

In its sample, this clonotype was seen a few times. The rearrangement joins TRBV20-1 to TRBJ1-1; TRBD1 agrees at 8 bases. This CDR3 contains 15 residues. Germline trimming cut 0 bases from V and 5 bases from J; bases unmatched to any gene: 8. Germline V gene lookup returns CDR1 DFQATT and CDR2 SNEGSKA (reference sequence). CDR3 in DNA: TGCAGTGCTAGAGAGCCCACAGGGGGAGGGACTGAAGCTTTCTTT. It translates to CSAREPTGGGTEAFF.

This clonotype was picked up a small number of times. This chain uses TRBV2 with TRBJ1-6, with D possibly being TRBD1 (5 bases). The CDR3 is 15 residues long. Trimming took off 4 bases at V and 3 bases at J, with 10 bases between the two ends. Germline V gene data show CDR1 as SNHLY and CDR2 as FYNNEI. CDR3 nucleotides: TGTGCCAGCAGTGCGGGGGGTTTCTATAATTCACCCCTCCACTTT. The encoded protein is CASSAGGFYNSPLHF. The entire variable domain, with the rest obtained from reference TRBV2 and TRBJ1-6, is as follows: EPEVTQTPSHQVTQMGQEVILRCVPISNHLYFYWYRQILGQKVEFLVSFYNNEISEKSEIFDDQFSVERPDGSNFTLKIRSTKLEDSAMYFCASSAGGFYNSPLHFGNGTRLTVT.

The CDR3 region is CASSTRVAGGRDTQYF. In nucleotides, the CDR3 is TGTGCCAGCAGCACCCGGGTAGCGGGGGGGAGGGATACGCAGTATTTT. The genes are TRBV7-2 and TRBJ2-3; TRBD2 agrees at 11 bases. The CDR3 covers 16 residues. V was pared by 5 bases and J by 6 bases, with 10 bases of the junction left unmatched. Looked up from germline, CDR1 is SGHTA and CDR2 is FQGNSA.

This chain uses TRBV2 with TRBJ2-3; the match to TRBD2 covers 10 bases. CDR3 length: 14 amino acids. The germline CDR1 and CDR2 sequences are SNHLY and FYNNEI. V trimming: 7 bases; J trimming: 5 bases; junction bases outside the gene matches: 6. In nucleotides, the CDR3 is TGTGCCAGCATTCGAGCGGGGGGGCTAGATACGCAGTATTTT. This encodes CASIRAGGLDTQYF.